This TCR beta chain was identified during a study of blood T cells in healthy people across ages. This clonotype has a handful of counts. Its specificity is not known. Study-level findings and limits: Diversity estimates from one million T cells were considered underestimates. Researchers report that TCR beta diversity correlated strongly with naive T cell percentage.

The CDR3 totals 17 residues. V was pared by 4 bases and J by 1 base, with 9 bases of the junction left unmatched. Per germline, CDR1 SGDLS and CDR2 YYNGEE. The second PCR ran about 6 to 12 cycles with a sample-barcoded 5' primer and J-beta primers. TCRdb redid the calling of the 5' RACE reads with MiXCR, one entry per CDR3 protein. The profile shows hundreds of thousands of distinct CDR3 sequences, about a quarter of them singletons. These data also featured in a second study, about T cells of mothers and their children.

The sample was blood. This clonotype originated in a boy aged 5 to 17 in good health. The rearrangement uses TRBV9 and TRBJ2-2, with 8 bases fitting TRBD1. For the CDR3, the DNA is TGTGCCAGCAGCTTGCACTCGGACAGGGAGAACACCGGGGAGCTGTTTTTT. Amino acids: CASSLHSDRENTGELFF.